This entry describes one T cell receptor beta chain. Its matching antigen is unknown. The assay was immunoSEQ multiplex PCR, and TCRdb's table has in-frame clones only and misses some. The data show 80,000 to 95,000 clones, about 90% seen once. Germline assignment: CDR1 MNHEY and CDR2 SMNVEV (reference sequence). V dropped 5 bases and J dropped 10; count of bases not matched to a gene: 16. The CDR3 is 16 amino acids. The analysis combined second doses at about 4 or about 12 weeks. The sample comes from a study of T cell responses to AZD1222 COVID-19 vaccine. Points from the study as a whole: Distributed over spike, vaccine-associated CD4 TCRs predominated at 160-218 and 743-854.

This specimen was peripheral blood, taken 28 days after the second AZD1222 dose. This receptor was identified in an adult who received the AZD1222 COVID-19 vaccine. The chain combines TRBV27 with TRBJ2-1, with 8 bases identical to TRBD2. CDR3 loop: CASSVIPGRETWEQFF. The CDR3 DNA reads as TGTGCCAGCAGTGTAATACCCGGGAGGGAGACGTGGGAGCAGTTCTTC.